A selection of T cell receptor beta chains follows, all from one sample in a study of T cells in Graves' hyperthyroidism and ophthalmopathy. TCRdb called the multiplex PCR reads again in MiXCR, with one record for every CDR3 protein. The sample holds a few hundred thousand distinct CDR3 sequences, around a sixth seen once. The sequencing input was blood. These receptors originate from a young woman with Graves' hyperthyroidism. Both conserved end residues are part of each CDR3. The order of the fields is D gene, J gene, V gene, clone size, CDR3 protein, CDR3 DNA. A D gene is named only where the DNA matches it firmly. The size of a clone is reported for some rows only, either as once, few or many, or as a class for expanded clones.

D: TRBD1; J: TRBJ1-2; V: TRBV7-9; size: .; CDR3: CASSSGQESYTF; DNA: TGTGCCAGCAGCTCTGGACAGGAAAGCTACACCTTC
D: .; J: TRBJ2-3; V: TRBV20-1; size: many; CDR3: CSAPNAGLSTDTQYF; DNA: TGCAGTGCTCCAAACGCTGGCCTTAGCACAGATACGCAGTATTTT
D: .; J: TRBJ2-2; V: TRBV7-8; size: .; CDR3: CASSTGHPAGELFF; DNA: TGTGCCAGCAGCACAGGACACCCCGCCGGGGAGCTGTTTTTT
D: .; J: TRBJ1-3; V: TRBV20-1; size: few; CDR3: CSAKRRGVGNTIYF; DNA: TGCAGTGCCAAGAGGAGGGGGGTAGGAAACACCATATATTTT
D: .; J: TRBJ1-1; V: TRBV5-1; size: many; CDR3: CASSEQGLVYTEAFF; DNA: TGCGCCAGCAGCGAACAGGGTTTAGTGTACACTGAAGCTTTCTTT
D: .; J: TRBJ2-2; V: TRBV30; size: .; CDR3: CAWGPGTGELFF; DNA: TGTGCCTGGGGGCCGGGAACCGGGGAGCTGTTTTTT
D: .; J: TRBJ2-3; V: TRBV9; size: few; CDR3: CASSVVSGSTDTQYF; DNA: TGTGCCAGCAGCGTAGTATCGGGGAGCACAGATACGCAGTATTTT
D: TRBD2; J: TRBJ2-2; V: TRBV6-2/TRBV6-3; size: few; CDR3: CASSYLAGDLTGELFF; DNA: TGTGCCAGCAGTTACCTAGCGGGAGATCTCACCGGGGAGCTGTTTTTT
D: .; J: TRBJ1-1; V: TRBV18; size: .; CDR3: CASSPPNRGTGEAFF; DNA: TGTGCCAGCTCACCACCGAATAGGGGAACAGGTGAAGCTTTCTTT
D: .; J: TRBJ2-2; V: TRBV19; size: few; CDR3: CASSISQGGTGELFF; DNA: TGTGCCAGTAGTATATCCCAGGGGGGCACCGGGGAGCTGTTTTTT
D: .; J: TRBJ2-7; V: TRBV15; size: .; CDR3: CATSPIITGTSYEQYF; DNA: TGTGCCACCAGTCCAATAATAACCGGGACCTCCTACGAGCAGTACTTC
D: TRBD2; J: TRBJ2-7; V: TRBV2; size: many; CDR3: CASIERSGGYEQYF; DNA: TGTGCCAGCATCGAGAGATCGGGGGGGTACGAGCAGTACTTC
D: TRBD2; J: TRBJ2-1; V: TRBV7-2; size: .; CDR3: CASSNTGTSGISGEQFF; DNA: TGTGCCAGCAGCAACACCGGGACTAGCGGGATATCCGGTGAGCAGTTCTTC
D: TRBD1; J: TRBJ1-4; V: TRBV11-2; size: many; CDR3: CASSLNRGHGEKLFF; DNA: TGTGCCAGCAGCTTAAACAGGGGGCATGGAGAAAAACTGTTTTTT
D: TRBD2; J: TRBJ2-3; V: TRBV20-1; size: .; CDR3: CSARREGGHTQYF; DNA: TGCAGTGCTAGAAGGGAGGGAGGACACACGCAGTATTTT
D: .; J: TRBJ1-1; V: TRBV20-1; size: .; CDR3: CSARDSQYEGAFF; DNA: TGCAGTGCTAGAGATTCCCAATATGAAGGAGCTTTCTTT
D: .; J: TRBJ2-7; V: TRBV20-1; size: few; CDR3: CSARGTVGGPRREQYF; DNA: TGCAGTGCTAGAGGAACGGTAGGAGGCCCCAGGCGGGAGCAGTACTTC
D: .; J: TRBJ2-7; V: TRBV7-8; size: many; CDR3: CASSSRLGSWEQYF; DNA: TGTGCCAGCAGCTCCCGACTAGGAAGTTGGGAGCAGTACTTC
D: TRBD1; J: TRBJ1-1; V: TRBV7-9; size: .; CDR3: CASSTKQGENEAFF; DNA: TGTGCCAGCAGCACTAAACAGGGGGAGAATGAAGCTTTCTTT
D: .; J: TRBJ1-2; V: TRBV5-1; size: many; CDR3: CASSPRDGDYGYTF; DNA: TGCGCCAGCAGCCCCCGGGACGGAGACTATGGCTACACCTTC
D: .; J: TRBJ1-1; V: TRBV28; size: many; CDR3: CASSPGVTANTEAFF; DNA: TGTGCCAGCAGCCCCGGGGTGACGGCCAACACTGAAGCTTTCTTT
D: TRBD2; J: TRBJ2-1; V: TRBV27; size: few; CDR3: CASSPALASTSYNEQFF; DNA: TGTGCCAGCAGCCCAGCACTAGCGTCCACCTCCTACAATGAGCAGTTCTTC
D: .; J: TRBJ1-4; V: TRBV20-1; size: many; CDR3: CSARLAEKLFF; DNA: TGCAGTGCTCGACTCGCTGAAAAACTGTTTTTT
D: .; J: TRBJ2-2; V: TRBV27; size: many; CDR3: CASKLSGELFF; DNA: TGTGCCAGCAAACTCTCCGGGGAGCTGTTTTTT
D: .; J: TRBJ2-2; V: TRBV6-5; size: .; CDR3: CASSYFNTGELFF; DNA: TGTGCCAGCAGTTACTTTAACACCGGGGAGCTGTTTTTT
D: TRBD1; J: TRBJ2-7; V: TRBV4-1; size: few; CDR3: CASSHTGGIVEQYF; DNA: TGCGCCAGCAGCCATACAGGGGGCATAGTCGAGCAGTACTTC
D: TRBD2; J: TRBJ2-7; V: TRBV18; size: many; CDR3: CASSDTSGSSYEQYF; DNA: TGTGCCAGCTCAGATACTAGCGGGAGCTCCTACGAGCAGTACTTC
D: .; J: TRBJ1-2; V: TRBV2; size: many; CDR3: CASSDWQAYGYTF; DNA: TGTGCCAGCAGTGATTGGCAGGCTTATGGCTACACCTTC
D: .; J: TRBJ2-1; V: TRBV30; size: many; CDR3: CAVQVASEQFF; DNA: TGTGCCGTCCAAGTCGCTAGTGAGCAGTTCTTC
D: TRBD2; J: TRBJ2-7; V: TRBV7-9; size: many; CDR3: CASSLDGGSYEQYF; DNA: TGTGCCAGCAGTCTGGATGGCGGGAGCTACGAGCAGTACTTC
D: .; J: TRBJ2-7; V: TRBV27; size: many; CDR3: CASSFGQIERPINEQYF; DNA: TGTGCCAGCAGTTTTGGACAGATCGAACGTCCTATCAACGAGCAGTACTTC
D: .; J: TRBJ1-3; V: TRBV2; size: many; CDR3: CASSEGGAISGNTIYF; DNA: TGTGCCAGCAGTGAAGGAGGGGCGATCTCTGGAAACACCATATATTTT
D: TRBD2; J: TRBJ2-7; V: TRBV11-2; size: .; CDR3: CASSPAGGLEQYF; DNA: TGTGCCAGCAGCCCAGCGGGAGGGCTCGAGCAGTACTTC
D: .; J: TRBJ2-1; V: TRBV5-6; size: many; CDR3: CASSLESGRWNNEQFF; DNA: TGTGCCAGCAGCTTGGAGTCAGGCAGGTGGAACAATGAGCAGTTCTTC
D: .; J: TRBJ1-2; V: TRBV30; size: many; CDR3: CAWSSTTRPYYGYTF; DNA: TGTGCCTGGAGTTCGACAACCCGTCCGTACTATGGCTACACCTTC
D: .; J: TRBJ2-2; V: TRBV4-1; size: few; CDR3: CASSQRETGELFF; DNA: TGCGCCAGCAGCCAGAGGGAAACCGGGGAGCTGTTTTTT
D: .; J: TRBJ2-2; V: TRBV3-1; size: many; CDR3: CASSLRGLTGELFF; DNA: TGTGCCAGCAGCCTTAGAGGGCTCACCGGGGAGCTGTTTTTT
D: .; J: TRBJ2-6; V: TRBV7-8; size: .; CDR3: CASSYAGRGDSGANVLTF; DNA: TGTGCCAGCAGTTACGCCGGCAGGGGAGACTCTGGGGCCAACGTCCTGACTTTC
D: TRBD1; J: TRBJ2-7; V: TRBV6-4; size: many; CDR3: CASTKDRDCEQYF; DNA: TGTGCCAGCACCAAGGACAGGGACTGCGAGCAGTACTTC
D: TRBD2; J: TRBJ2-1; V: TRBV24-1; size: .; CDR3: CATSQGRRGRGTSGINEQFF; DNA: TGTGCCACCAGTCAAGGGCGGAGGGGACGGGGGACTAGCGGGATTAATGAGCAGTTCTTC
D: .; J: TRBJ1-2; V: TRBV7-3; size: many; CDR3: CASSSGTGTGGYTF; DNA: TGTGCCAGCAGCTCCGGCACAGGGACGGGAGGCTACACCTTC
D: TRBD1; J: TRBJ1-5; V: TRBV20-1; size: .; CDR3: CIARDRATPFYSNQPQHF; DNA: TGCATTGCAAGAGACAGGGCGACACCGTTTTATAGCAATCAGCCCCAGCATTTT
D: .; J: TRBJ2-5; V: TRBV14; size: few; CDR3: CASSQAAGQETQYF; DNA: TGTGCCAGCAGCCAAGCTGCAGGACAAGAGACCCAGTACTTC
D: .; J: TRBJ2-1; V: TRBV7-3; size: few; CDR3: CASSLNRVGSYNEQFF; DNA: TGTGCCAGCAGCTTAAATAGGGTCGGCTCCTACAATGAGCAGTTCTTC
D: .; J: TRBJ2-3; V: TRBV7-8; size: .; CDR3: CASSLDLSGADTQYF; DNA: TGTGCCAGCAGCTTAGACCTGTCGGGCGCAGATACGCAGTATTTT
D: TRBD2; J: TRBJ2-3; V: TRBV7-9; size: .; CDR3: CASSGWTSGSTDTQYF; DNA: TGTGCCAGCAGCGGTTGGACTAGCGGAAGCACAGATACGCAGTATTTT
D: .; J: TRBJ2-2; V: TRBV20-1; size: .; CDR3: CSAIRPSGNTGELFF; DNA: TGCAGTGCTATACGCCCCTCGGGGAACACCGGGGAGCTGTTTTTT
D: .; J: TRBJ2-5; V: TRBV20-1; size: many; CDR3: CSARDFAAETQYF; DNA: TGCAGTGCTAGAGATTTCGCCGCCGAGACCCAGTACTTC
D: TRBD2; J: TRBJ2-1; V: TRBV7-8; size: many; CDR3: CASSPGTSGSPGGNEQFF; DNA: TGTGCCAGCAGCCCAGGAACTAGCGGGAGTCCTGGGGGCAATGAGCAGTTCTTC
D: TRBD1; J: TRBJ1-2; V: TRBV6-9; size: few; CDR3: CASSYPRDSRTYGYTF; DNA: TGTGCCAGCAGTTACCCCCGGGACAGCCGGACCTATGGCTACACCTTC
D: .; J: TRBJ1-5; V: TRBV18; size: .; CDR3: CASSPGGYYSNQPQHF; DNA: TGTGCCAGCTCTCCCGGGGGATATTATAGCAATCAGCCCCAGCATTTT
D: .; J: TRBJ1-1; V: TRBV7-2; size: .; CDR3: CASSFERNTEAFF; DNA: TGTGCCAGCAGCTTTGAGAGGAACACTGAAGCTTTCTTT
D: .; J: TRBJ1-2; V: TRBV30; size: many; CDR3: CASDRDYGYTF; DNA: TGTGCCTCGGACAGAGACTATGGCTACACCTTC
D: TRBD1; J: TRBJ2-7; V: TRBV4-3; size: many; CDR3: CASSRDRYYEQYF; DNA: TGCGCCAGCAGCCGGGACAGATACTACGAGCAGTACTTC
D: TRBD1; J: TRBJ2-2; V: TRBV27; size: many; CDR3: CASRGTGMDPGELFF; DNA: TGTGCCAGCAGAGGGACAGGGATGGACCCCGGGGAGCTGTTTTTT
D: TRBD2; J: TRBJ2-7; V: TRBV6-1; size: many; CDR3: CASRSLAADEQYF; DNA: TGTGCCAGCAGATCTCTAGCGGCAGACGAGCAGTACTTC